The subject of this entry is one T cell receptor (beta chain). The record originates from a study of T cells in Graves' hyperthyroidism and ophthalmopathy. V was clipped by 8 bases and J by 4 bases, with 20 bases between them. This CDR3 spans 16 amino acids. Germline loops: CDR1 MNHNS, CDR2 SASEGT. Amplification targeted TCR beta CDR3 regions from RNA transcripts. The HTBI primer set was used in a first-round RT-PCR of the TCR CDR3. One entry per CDR3 protein results from TCRdb running MiXCR on the multiplex PCR reads. The profile shows nearly 250,000 distinct CDR3 sequences, approximately 16% of them singletons.

This chain connects TRBV6-1 to TRBJ2-2, with D possibly called TRBD1 or TRBD2 (5 bases each). Sequencing input: blood. The source is a woman aged 18-29 years with Graves' ophthalmopathy. The CDR3 loop reads CASLNTPGTPTGELFF. CDR3 in DNA: TGTGCCAGCTTAAACACTCCGGGGACCCCCACCGGGGAGCTGTTTTTT.